This T cell receptor (beta chain) was sequenced for a study of blood T cell repertoires in COVID-19. Study-level background: COVID-19 samples from acute and convalescent phases originated in the United States, Italy and Spain.

Germline V lookup: CDR1 SNHLY, CDR2 FYNNEI. Trimming stripped 4 bases from V and 0 bases from J, with 10 bases between. There are 15 residues in the CDR3. In the original processing: Nucleated cell counts were estimated from reference gene primer amplification. Measured with immunoSEQ multiplex PCR; TCRdb has only the in-frame clones, and not every one. The V and J calls and the clone size are those of that table, but D and trimming were determined from the DNA. Of approximately 200,000 clones in the sample, around 83% were seen once. The material sequenced was peripheral blood. This TCR was sampled from a woman under 40 with active or convalescent COVID-19. V and J are TRBV2 and TRBJ1-5; tentatively, D is TRBD1 (6 bases). The CDR3 loop is CASSARTVSNQPQHF. Here the CDR3 DNA reads TGTGCCAGCAGTGCCCGGACAGTTAGCAATCAGCCCCAGCATTTT.